The next 15 T cell receptor beta chains were all read from a single sample in a study of cytomegalovirus exposure and HLA in healthy donors (TCRdb year 2017). Library creation used the immunoSEQ multiplex PCR assay. For the multiplex PCR, a mixture combining 60 forward primers for TCR Vbeta segments and 13 reverse primers for TCR Jbeta segments was used. TCRdb provides this immuneACCESS table in a form limited to in-frame rearrangements. Some clones are lacking; in checked studies, under half of them reflect an unresolved V gene, and why the rest are absent is not known. The sample table shows around 150,000 clones, and roughly 78% are seen once. The ten largest make up over 4% of the sample. The sample was PBMCs. These TCRs come from a man between 25 and 39 years old in good health.

The V and J genes are TRBV4-1 and TRBJ2-2; TRBD2 agrees at 7 bases. The CDR3 is 17 residues long. Germline V gene data show CDR1 as MGHRA and CDR2 as YSYEKL. Unmatched junction bases numbered 6, after V lost 1 base and J lost 1 base. CDR3 loop: CASSQGGRVLNTGELFF. In nucleotides, the CDR3 is TGCGCCAGCAGCCAAGGGGGGAGGGTCCTGAACACCGGGGAGCTGTTTTTT.

The table lists this clone with a few counts. The genes are TRBV28 and TRBJ1-2, with D unclear. With 8 bases removed from V and 8 bases from J, the gap between germline ends came to 18 bases. The CDR3 is 13 amino acids. Germline V lookup: CDR1 MDHEN, CDR2 SYDVKM. The CDR3 reads CASRQWAFGGYTF. The DNA for the CDR3 is TGTGCCAGCCGTCAGTGGGCCTTTGGGGGCTACACCTTC.

V gene TRBV29-1 combines with J gene TRBJ2-3; 9 bases agree with TRBD2. CDR3 size: 14 residues. CDR1 is SQVTM, CDR2 ANQGSEA, per germline. V was pared by 5 bases and J by 6 bases, with 9 bases of the junction left unmatched. CDR3 in DNA: TGCAGCGTTACGGAAGCGGGAGGCATGGATACGCAGTATTTT. This encodes CSVTEAGGMDTQYF.

The rearrangement joins TRBV11-3 to TRBJ1-2; D gene ambiguous. Trimming stripped 1 base from V and 4 bases from J, with 10 bases between. This CDR3 is built from 14 residues. Germline CDR1 and CDR2: SGHNT and YENEEA. In nucleotides, the CDR3 is TGTGCCAGCAGCTTAGTGCCGGGTGGCTATGGCTACACCTTC. Translating it yields CASSLVPGGYGYTF.

This clone was detected once. The rearrangement uses TRBV19 and TRBJ2-7; 13 bases line up with TRBD2. Germline values: CDR1 LNHDA, CDR2 SQIVND (reference sequence). V lost 6 bases to trimming and J lost 6 bases; unmatched junction nucleotides: 8. The length of the CDR3 is 15 residues. CDR3 nucleotide sequence: TGTGCCAGTAGGACGGGACTAGCGGGGAACGGCGAGCAGTACTTC. Protein product: CASRTGLAGNGEQYF. The entire variable domain, with the rest obtained from reference TRBV19 and TRBJ2-7, is as follows: DGGITQSPKYLFRKEGQNVTLSCEQNLNHDAMYWYRQDPGQGLRLIYYSQIVNDFQKGDIAEGYSVSREKKESFPLTVTSAQKNPTAFYLCASRTGLAGNGEQYFGPGTRLTVT.

The J gene is TRBJ2-3, the V gene TRBV28, with D possibly TRBD2 on 7 matching bases. The CDR3 sequence is 13 residues long. Germline V gives CDR1 MDHEN, CDR2 SYDVKM. Trimming shortened V by 6 bases and J by 14 bases, and 21 bases separated the two germline ends. The CDR3 nucleotides are TGTGCCAGCAGCCCCAACCTAGCGGAGACAGGGTATTTT. Protein sequence: CASSPNLAETGYF. The full variable domain, its missing parts supplied by reference TRBV28 and TRBJ2-3, is DVKVTQSSRYLVKRTGEKVFLECVQDMDHENMFWYRQDPGLGLRLIYFSYDVKMKEKGDIPEGYSVSREKKERFSLILESASTNQTSMYLCASSPNLAETGYFGPGTRLTVL.

The chain carries TRBV25-1 and TRBJ1-1; TRBD1 aligns across 10 bases. The V gene end was trimmed by 5 bases and the J gene end by 11 bases; junction bases not matched to a gene: 14. The CDR3 runs to 15 residues. The V gene's germline CDR1 is MGHDK and CDR2 SYGVNS. The CDR3, as DNA: TGTGCCAGCAGTATCACCGGGACAGGGGAAATAAGGGCTTTCTTT. This codes for CASSITGTGEIRAFF.

The chain recombines TRBV5-6 with TRBJ1-1, with D possibly matching TRBD1 (6 bases). V lost 1 base and J lost 6, with 16 bases in between. The CDR3 consists of 15 residues. Looked up from germline, CDR1 is SGHDT and CDR2 is YYEEEE. The CDR3 DNA follows: TGTGCCAGCAGCTTGAGGAACAGGGTTGTCTCTGAAGCTTTCTTT. As protein: CASSLRNRVVSEAFF.

This chain connects TRBV7-9 to TRBJ2-7, with 11 bases that match TRBD2. The CDR3 is 16 residues long. The ends lost 6 bases at V and 2 bases at J; junction bases unmatched: 9. Germline V CDR1 and CDR2: SEHNR, FQNEAQ (reference sequence). CDR3 bases: TGTGCCAGCAGGAAACTGACTAGCGGGGATCCCTACGAGCAGTACTTC. As protein: CASRKLTSGDPYEQYF. Using reference TRBV7-9 and TRBJ2-7 for the parts outside the CDR3, the full variable domain is DTGVSQNPRHKITKRGQNVTFRCDPISEHNRLYWYRQTLGQGPEFLTYFQNEAQLEKSRLLSDRFSAERPKGSFSTLEIQRTEQGDSAMYLCASRKLTSGDPYEQYFGPGTRLTVT.

V is TRBV29-1 and J is TRBJ2-7, with a weak D call TRBD2 (5 bases). V was cut by 7 bases and J by 7 bases, with 17 bases left in between. Germline-derived CDR1 and CDR2 are SQVTM and ANQGSEA. The CDR3 spans 12 residues. Written as DNA, the CDR3 is TGCAGCGCGGAGAGGGAATTAGGGGAGCAGTACTTC. As protein: CSAERELGEQYF.

The chain employs TRBV7-6 and TRBJ2-1; 8 bases match TRBD2. CDR3 size: 16 residues. The germline CDR1 and CDR2 sequences are SGHVS and FNYEAQ. The trim removed 4 bases at V and 4 bases at J, leaving 9 bases unmatched. In DNA, the CDR3 is TGTGCCAGCAGCTCCCAGAGCGGGAGTCCTTACAATGAGCAGTTCTTC. Translation gives CASSSQSGSPYNEQFF.

This clone was seen only once. The DNA for the CDR3 is TGTGCCAGCAGCCCCACCGGGACTAGCGCAGCCTACGAGCAGTACTTC. Its protein is CASSPTGTSAAYEQYF. The chain employs TRBV2 and TRBJ2-7; 10 nucleotides line up with TRBD2. This CDR3 region has 16 residues. The germline V gene has CDR1 SNHLY and CDR2 FYNNEI. After removal of 6 bases from V and 2 bases from J, the junction contained 10 bases not matched to a gene.

V gene TRBV5-4 combines with J gene TRBJ1-1, with D possibly TRBD1 on 5 matching bases. This CDR3 comprises 15 residues. V was trimmed by 3 bases and J by 5 bases, leaving 17 bases between them. Germline-derived CDR1 and CDR2 are SGHNT and YYREEE (reference sequence). This CDR3 is CASSWGSVPGTEAFF. The CDR3, as DNA: TGTGCCAGCAGCTGGGGATCAGTGCCAGGGACTGAAGCTTTCTTT.

V and J are TRBV11-3 and TRBJ1-1; D unclear. CDR1 is SGHNT and CDR2 is YENEEA in the germline V gene. V lost 4 bases and J lost 0, with 6 bases in between. The CDR3 length is 13 residues. The CDR3 DNA reads as TGTGCCAGCAGCTCCAACTTGAACACTGAAGCTTTCTTT. This codes for CASSSNLNTEAFF.

V usage is TRBV5-1 and J usage is TRBJ2-3; TRBD2 matches 7 bases. Germline V lookup: CDR1 SGHRS, CDR2 YFSETQ. This CDR3 is built from 16 residues. V shed 0 bases and J 2 bases; nucleotides not matched to a gene: 6. The CDR3 sequence is CASSLGLAEDTDTQYF. The CDR3 DNA sequence: TGCGCCAGCAGCTTGGGGCTAGCGGAAGACACAGATACGCAGTATTTT.